The clone carrying this T cell receptor beta chain came up a few times. Its antigen remains unknown. These data originate in a study of T cells in Graves' hyperthyroidism and ophthalmopathy. The CDR3 has 14 residues. In germline, CDR1 is PRHDT, CDR2 FYEKMQ (reference sequence). V lost 5 bases to trimming and J lost 5 bases, with 16 bases between them. Whole-study results and caveats: Most thyroid clonotypes expanded above 0.001 appeared in blood too.

RNA transcripts gave rise to amplified TCR beta CDR3 regions. Using the HTBI primer set, a first-round RT-PCR was run on the TCR CDR3. TCRdb reprocessed the multiplex PCR reads with MiXCR, giving one entry per CDR3 protein. This table holds more than 500,000 distinct CDR3 sequences, about 16% found once. It was uncontrolled infection, other autoimmune disease, pregnancy or lactation that excluded patients. The PBMCs studied were ones that came from approximately 9.9 ml fresh peripheral blood. The clonotype was recovered from a woman younger than 45 with Graves' ophthalmopathy. The specimen sequenced was blood. V gene TRBV13 combines with J gene TRBJ2-7, with D perhaps matching TRBD1 (6 bases). CDR3 DNA sequence: TGTGCCAGCAGCCCCGAACAGGGAAAAAACGAGCAGTACTTC. This sequence encodes CASSPEQGKNEQYF.